Included here is one T cell receptor beta chain sequence, with context. Its antigen is as yet unknown. Both 60 Vbeta primers and 13 Jbeta primers went into the PCR. TCRdb keeps only in-frame clones here, not all; method: immunoSEQ multiplex PCR. The sample contains approximately 88,000 clones, roughly four fifths of which appear only once. The sample belongs to a study of cytomegalovirus exposure and HLA in healthy donors. This CDR3 contains 11 residues. Germline V gives CDR1 DFQATT, CDR2 SNEGSKA (reference sequence). Trimming took off 5 bases at V and 6 bases at J, with 9 bases between the two ends. Study conclusions and caveats: Both high specificity and high sensitivity reportedly marked the classifier's diagnosis of cytomegalovirus status.

The sequence was obtained from a man between 25 and 39 years old in good health and CMV-seronegative. Material: PBMCs. The chain uses TRBV20-1 and TRBJ2-3; D unclear. CDR3 sequence: CSASVGDTQYF. The CDR3 DNA sequence: TGCAGTGCTTCCGTCGGGGATACGCAGTATTTT.